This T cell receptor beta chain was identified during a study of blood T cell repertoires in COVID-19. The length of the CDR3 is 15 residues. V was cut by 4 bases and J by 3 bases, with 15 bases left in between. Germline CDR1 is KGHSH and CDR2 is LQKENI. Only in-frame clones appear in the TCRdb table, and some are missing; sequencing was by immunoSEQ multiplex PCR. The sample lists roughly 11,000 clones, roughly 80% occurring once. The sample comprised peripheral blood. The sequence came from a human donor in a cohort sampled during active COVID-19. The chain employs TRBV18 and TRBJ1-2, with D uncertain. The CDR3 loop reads CASSLDEGGDYGYTF. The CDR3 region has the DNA TGTGCCAGCTCACTCGACGAGGGTGGCGACTATGGCTACACCTTC.